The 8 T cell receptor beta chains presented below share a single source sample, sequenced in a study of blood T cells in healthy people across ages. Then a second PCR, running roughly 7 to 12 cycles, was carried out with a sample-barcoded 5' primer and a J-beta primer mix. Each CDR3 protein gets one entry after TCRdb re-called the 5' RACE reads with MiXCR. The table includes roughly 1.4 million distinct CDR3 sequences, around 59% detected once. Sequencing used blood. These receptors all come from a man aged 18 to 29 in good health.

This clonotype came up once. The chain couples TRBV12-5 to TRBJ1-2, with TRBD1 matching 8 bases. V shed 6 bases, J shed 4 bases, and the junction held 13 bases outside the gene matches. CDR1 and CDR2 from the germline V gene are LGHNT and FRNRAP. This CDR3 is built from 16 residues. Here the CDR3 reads CASGDIEGQVIYGYTF. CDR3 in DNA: TGTGCTAGTGGCGATATCGAGGGACAGGTGATCTATGGCTACACCTTC.

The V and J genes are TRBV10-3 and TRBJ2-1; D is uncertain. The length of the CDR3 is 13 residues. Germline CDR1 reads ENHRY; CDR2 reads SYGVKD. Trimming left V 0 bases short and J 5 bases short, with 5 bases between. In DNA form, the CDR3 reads TGTGCCATCAGTGAGTCTACAGACAATGAGCAGTTCTTC. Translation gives CAISESTDNEQFF.

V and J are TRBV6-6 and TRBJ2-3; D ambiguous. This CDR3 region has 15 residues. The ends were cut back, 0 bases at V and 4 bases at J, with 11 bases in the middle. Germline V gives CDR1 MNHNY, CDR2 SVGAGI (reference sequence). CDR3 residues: CASSYSINTADTQYF. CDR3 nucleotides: TGTGCCAGCAGTTACTCCATTAATACAGCAGATACGCAGTATTTT.

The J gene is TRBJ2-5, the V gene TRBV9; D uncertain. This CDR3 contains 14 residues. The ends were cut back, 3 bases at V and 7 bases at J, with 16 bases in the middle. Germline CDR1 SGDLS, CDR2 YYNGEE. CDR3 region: CASSAPALGGTQYF. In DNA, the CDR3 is TGTGCCAGCAGCGCTCCGGCCTTGGGCGGGACCCAGTACTTC. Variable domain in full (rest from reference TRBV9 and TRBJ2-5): DSGVTQTPKHLITATGQRVTLRCSPRSGDLSVYWYQQSLDQGLQFLIQYYNGEERAKGNILERFSAQQFPDLHSELNLSSLELGDSALYFCASSAPALGGTQYFGPGTRLLVL.

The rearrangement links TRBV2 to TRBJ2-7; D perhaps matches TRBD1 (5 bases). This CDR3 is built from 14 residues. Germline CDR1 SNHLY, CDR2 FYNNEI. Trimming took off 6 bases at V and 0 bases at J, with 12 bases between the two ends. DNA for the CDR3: TGTGCCAGCAGAGGGGTACTATACTCCTACGAGCAGTACTTC. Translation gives CASRGVLYSYEQYF.

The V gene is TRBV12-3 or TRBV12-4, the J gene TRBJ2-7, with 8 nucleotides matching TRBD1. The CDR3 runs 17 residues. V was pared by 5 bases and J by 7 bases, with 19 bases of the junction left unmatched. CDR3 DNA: TGTGCCAGCAGTCCAAAGGGATCGGCAGGGGGCCTTCTGGAGCAGTACTTC. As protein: CASSPKGSAGGLLEQYF.

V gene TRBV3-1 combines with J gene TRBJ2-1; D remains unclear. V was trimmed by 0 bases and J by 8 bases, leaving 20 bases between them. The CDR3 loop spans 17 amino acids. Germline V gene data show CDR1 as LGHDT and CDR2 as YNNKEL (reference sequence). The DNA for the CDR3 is TGTGCCAGCAGCCAAGACCGCTCAGGATCACTCTTGTATGAGCAGTTCTTC. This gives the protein CASSQDRSGSLLYEQFF.

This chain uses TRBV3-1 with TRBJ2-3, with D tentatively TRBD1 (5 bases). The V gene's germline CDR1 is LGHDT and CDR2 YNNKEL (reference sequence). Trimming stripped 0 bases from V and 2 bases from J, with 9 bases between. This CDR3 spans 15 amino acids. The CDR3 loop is CASSQEGQHTDTQYF. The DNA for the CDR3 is TGTGCCAGCAGCCAAGAGGGGCAGCACACAGATACGCAGTATTTT.